These 9 T cell receptor beta chains came from one sample sequenced in a study of cytomegalovirus exposure and HLA in healthy donors. Both 60 Vbeta primers and 13 Jbeta primers went into the PCR. Sequencing was performed with immunoSEQ multiplex PCR; in TCRdb, only in-frame clones are kept and a portion is missing. The data contain approximately 100,000 clones, approximately 80% of them singletons. The sequenced material came from PBMCs. These receptors all stem from a man aged 35-49 years in good health and CMV-seropositive.

The chain couples TRBV7-2 to TRBJ2-3; 12 nucleotides line up with TRBD2. Germline V CDR1 and CDR2: SGHTA, FQGNSA. V gave up 5 bases and J gave up 4 bases; unmatched junction bases: 7. This CDR3 contains 16 residues. In DNA, the CDR3 is TGTGCCAGCAGCCTCCGACTAGCGGGGGACTCAGATACGCAGTATTTT. This encodes CASSLRLAGDSDTQYF.

This chain connects TRBV19 to TRBJ1-2, with TRBD1 as a possible D gene (6 bases). V gave up 5 bases and J gave up 8 bases, with 24 bases separating them. The CDR3 totals 16 residues. CDR1 is LNHDA and CDR2 is SQIVND in the germline V gene (reference sequence). DNA of the CDR3: TGTGCCAGTAGTCGAACTCCGGCCGGGGCAGGGGTCGGCTACACCTTC. This codes for CASSRTPAGAGVGYTF. Full variable domain (remainder filled in from reference TRBV19 and TRBJ1-2): DGGITQSPKYLFRKEGQNVTLSCEQNLNHDAMYWYRQDPGQGLRLIYYSQIVNDFQKGDIAEGYSVSREKKESFPLTVTSAQKNPTAFYLCASSRTPAGAGVGYTFGSGTRLTVV.

The chain employs TRBV2 and TRBJ2-7, with D possibly TRBD1 on 6 matching bases. Germline values: CDR1 SNHLY, CDR2 FYNNEI. Trimming pared 1 base from V and 6 bases from J, leaving 13 bases between. This CDR3 region has 14 residues. The CDR3 DNA follows: TGTGCCAGCAGTGAAGAGGGTGGGGGCCTCGAGCAGTACTTC. It yields the protein CASSEEGGGLEQYF.

The chain links TRBV6-5 to TRBJ1-1; the D gene is possibly TRBD1 (5 bases). The CDR3 runs to 14 residues. V lost 6 bases and J lost 3, with 14 bases in between. Looked up from germline, CDR1 is MNHEY and CDR2 is SVGAGI. CDR3 protein: CASRHPGDYTEAFF. The CDR3 DNA reads as TGTGCCAGCAGACACCCGGGGGATTACACTGAAGCTTTCTTT.

In its sample, this clone was seen a few times. This chain uses TRBV16 with TRBJ1-2; 7 bases align to TRBD1. V lost 2 bases and J lost 8; bases outside the gene matches: 8. Germline-derived CDR1 and CDR2 are KGHSY and FQNENV. The CDR3 spans 14 residues. This CDR3 is CASSQHQGGEGYTF. The DNA for the CDR3 is TGTGCCAGCAGCCAACACCAGGGGGGTGAAGGCTACACCTTC.

This clone was seen a few times. A read error may produce the germline difference seen at one junction end. The V gene is TRBV4-1, the J gene TRBJ2-6; TRBD2 might be the D (6 bases). The CDR3 is 15 amino acids. The V gene's germline CDR1 is MGHRA and CDR2 YSYEKL. In DNA, the CDR3 is TGCGCCAGCAGCCAAAGCGGGCCCGGGGCCAACGGCCTGACTTTC. This codes for CASSQSGPGANGLTF.

The chain links TRBV7-9 to TRBJ2-5, with TRBD2 matching 9 bases. CDR3 length equals 14 residues. Germline CDR1 and CDR2: SEHNR and FQNEAQ (reference sequence). Losses at the gene ends were 6 bases for V and 1 base for J; bases not matched to a gene: 3. CDR3 amino acids: CASRLSGGQETQYF. In DNA form, the CDR3 reads TGTGCCAGCAGGCTTAGCGGGGGCCAAGAGACCCAGTACTTC.

The V call is TRBV7-2, the J call TRBJ2-7, with D uncertain. Trimming removed 7 bases at V and 4 bases at J, with 17 bases between. The CDR3 consists of 14 residues. Germline CDR1 is SGHTA and CDR2 is FQGNSA. The CDR3 loop reads CASTLAPHPYEQYF. The CDR3 DNA is TGTGCCAGCACCTTGGCCCCCCACCCGTACGAGCAGTACTTC.

This chain uses TRBV19 with TRBJ1-2; D gene uncertain. The CDR3 length is 13 residues. CDR1 is LNHDA and CDR2 is SQIVND in the germline V gene (reference sequence). With 3 bases removed from V and 2 bases from J, the gap between germline ends came to 7 bases. The CDR3 here is CASSIDRNYGYTF. The DNA of the CDR3 is TGTGCCAGTAGTATTGATAGAAACTATGGCTACACCTTC.